Given below is one TCR beta chain in context. This sample stems from a study of control samples from healthy donors and cancer patients. Data came from immunoSEQ multiplex PCR; TCRdb stores just in-frame clones and leaves some out. The sample gives about 44,000 clones, approximately 70% of which show up once; 17% is in the top ten. J lost 3 bases, V lost 1 base, and 2 bases had no gene match. CDR3 length equals 16 residues. Germline CDR1 and CDR2: SGHTA and FQGNSA. The chain is built from TRBV7-2 and TRBJ2-2; TRBD2 matches 10 bases. Sequencing used formalin-fixed, paraffin-embedded tissue. The receptor was derived from a male donor with melanoma. The DNA of the CDR3 is TGTGCCAGCAGCTTAGACAGCGGGAGGGACACCGGGGAGCTGTTTTTT. Protein product: CASSLDSGRDTGELFF.